This T cell receptor beta chain was identified in a study of cytomegalovirus exposure and HLA in healthy donors. Study overall: Genotyping showed roughly 86% of 300 to 450 donors falling in the Caucasian-associated ancestry cluster. Study conclusions and caveats: Most TCR sequences were uncommon, yet certain public TCRs appeared in many donors. In a later analysis, parvovirus B19, influenza, CMV and Epstein-Barr virus appeared linked to several top co-occurrence clusters.

Points on this clone: Its specificity is unknown.

Primers for the PCR totalled 60 Vbeta and 13 Jbeta. Method: immunoSEQ multiplex PCR; TCRdb's copy keeps in-frame clones and lacks some. This table holds 150,000 to 200,000 clones, roughly four fifths found once. Trimming took 4 bases from V and 6 from J, leaving 16 bases between them. The CDR3 is 13 residues long. CDR1 is GTSNPN and CDR2 is SVGIG in the germline V gene (reference sequence). This rearrangement joins TRBV30 to TRBJ2-7; weak D call: TRBD2 (6 bases). Sequencing was carried out using PBMCs. This sequence was found in a male donor in good health and CMV-seronegative. The CDR3 sequence: CAWMGLGRGEQYF. CDR3 nucleotides: TGTGCCTGGATGGGACTGGGGCGTGGCGAGCAGTACTTC.